This T cell receptor (beta chain) was found in a study of shared clonotypes between healthy human individuals. This CDR3 comprises 17 residues. Germline trimming cut 4 bases from V and 2 bases from J; bases unmatched to any gene: 11. Per the germline V gene, CDR1 is MNHEY and CDR2 is SMNVEV (reference sequence). A note on this clone: What it binds is not known.

Clones were sequenced by immunoSEQ multiplex PCR, and TCRdb holds only the in-frame ones, with some missing. The data show more than 550,000 clones, roughly 72% seen once. General study points: Among several donors, roughly 5% of naive CD4 clonotypes were found in common. Naive subsets generally had larger estimated richness than memory subsets.

What was sequenced was memory CD4+ T cells sorted from blood. Regarding subset: CD45RA-negative fraction. The chain links TRBV27 to TRBJ1-1; 9 positions match TRBD1. The receptor's source is a woman aged 25 to 39 in good health. Written as DNA, the CDR3 is TGTGCCAGCAGTTCAATCACAGGGGGCGGGATCAACACTGAAGCTTTCTTT. Its translation: CASSSITGGGINTEAFF.